The 18 T cell receptor beta chains reported below all come from one sample, sequenced in a study of response to subunit inactivated influenza vaccine. In TCRdb, the RT-PCR reads were re-called with MiXCR into one record per CDR3 protein. This table has 700,000 to 800,000 distinct CDR3 sequences, about 18% appearing once. This specimen was PBMCs from blood, taken 4 to 6 days after vaccination. The receptor source for this set is a man aged 50 or older who received an inactivated influenza vaccine.

V and J are TRBV12-3 or TRBV12-4 and TRBJ1-1; D possibly corresponds to TRBD1 (5 bases). The CDR3 runs to 14 residues. Trimming removed 7 bases from V and 0 bases from J, with 12 bases in between. CDR3 loop: CASTTGRMNTEAFF. For the CDR3, the DNA is TGTGCCAGCACGACGGGACGGATGAACACTGAAGCTTTCTTT.

The CDR3 nucleotides read TGCGCCAGCAGCCAAACTGGCCAGACAACCTACGAGCAGTACTTC. Protein product: CASSQTGQTTYEQYF. The V gene is TRBV4-1, the J gene TRBJ2-7; D gene ambiguous. V lost 2 bases and J 2 bases, leaving 13 bases between the germline ends. The length of the CDR3 is 15 residues. In germline, CDR1 is MGHRA, CDR2 YSYEKL.

This chain links TRBV2 with TRBJ1-5; D is possibly TRBD1 (5 bases). The CDR3 runs 13 residues. The V end was cut by 3 bases, the J end by 7 bases, with 10 bases between. Germline lookup yields CDR1 SNHLY and CDR2 FYNNEI. This CDR3 reads CASSEGRGQPQHF. The CDR3 region has the DNA TGTGCCAGCAGTGAGGGGCGGGGGCAGCCCCAGCATTTT.

This clonotype showed up just a few times. V usage is TRBV30 and J usage is TRBJ1-1; D possibly corresponds to TRBD1 (5 bases). CDR3 length: 14 amino acids. V shed 2 bases and J shed 1 base, with 11 bases lying between them. Germline V gives CDR1 GTSNPN, CDR2 SVGIG (reference sequence). CDR3 DNA sequence: TGTGCCTGGAGTCCACCGGGGGAGAACACTGAAGCTTTCTTT. It codes for CAWSPPGENTEAFF.

This clonotype has just a few counts. V and J are TRBV24-1 and TRBJ2-2, with D perhaps TRBD1 (7 bases). This CDR3 is 17 amino acids long. Trimming removed 3 bases at V and 5 bases at J, with 18 bases between. Germline CDR1 reads KGHDR; CDR2 reads SFDVKD. CDR3 loop: CATSDPTAGGGTGELFF. The CDR3 DNA is TGTGCCACCAGTGATCCGACCGCAGGGGGAGGTACCGGGGAGCTGTTTTTT.

The chain joins TRBV7-2 to TRBJ1-2; D is unclear. Per the germline V gene, CDR1 is SGHTA and CDR2 is FQGNSA. The ends were cut back, 1 base at V and 14 bases at J, with 11 bases in the middle. There are 11 residues in the CDR3. CDR3 nucleotide sequence: TGTGCCAGCAGCTTAGATAGACGGCCTACCTTC. Translating it yields CASSLDRRPTF.

This clonotype was seen a few times. J is TRBJ2-6 and V is TRBV15; D remains ambiguous. Trimming removed 5 bases from V and 0 bases from J, with 8 bases in between. Germline assignment: CDR1 LNHNV and CDR2 YYDKDF (reference sequence). CDR3 length equals 15 residues. In DNA, the CDR3 is TGTGCCACCAGCGGCCAGTTCTCTGGGGCCAACGTCCTGACTTTC. Translating it yields CATSGQFSGANVLTF.

In this sample, this clonotype turned up a few times. The chain joins TRBV7-2 to TRBJ2-1, with D perhaps TRBD2 (5 bases). The CDR3 is made up of 17 amino acids. V lost 5 bases and J 7 bases, leaving 24 bases between the germline ends. Germline loops: CDR1 SGHTA, CDR2 FQGNSA. CDR3 protein: CASSTRQRSPKGNEQFF. CDR3 DNA: TGTGCCAGCAGCACACGCCAGCGGAGCCCCAAGGGAAATGAGCAGTTCTTC.

This clonotype has at least ten counts. A read error may produce the germline difference seen at one junction end. This rearrangement joins TRBV5-1 to TRBJ2-5; 7 bases are shared with TRBD1. This CDR3 contains 14 residues. The germline V gene has CDR1 SGHRS and CDR2 YFSETQ. CDR3 coding DNA: TGTGCCAGCAGCCTCGGGACAGCACAGGAGACCCAGTACTTC. This codes for CASSLGTAQETQYF.

This clonotype was seen at least ten times. The CDR3 protein is CSARDQDRERPQHF. In nucleotides, the CDR3 is TGCAGTGCTAGAGATCAAGACAGGGAGAGGCCCCAGCATTTT. The J gene is TRBJ1-5, the V gene TRBV20-1; 7 positions agree with TRBD1. Per germline, CDR1 DFQATT and CDR2 SNEGSKA (reference sequence). V shed 0 bases, J shed 9 bases, and the junction held 8 bases outside the gene matches. The CDR3 covers 14 residues.

This clonotype was found a few times. The V call is TRBV25-1, the J call TRBJ2-7; 7 bases fit TRBD2. After removal of 6 bases from V and 6 bases from J, the junction contained 11 bases not matched to a gene. There are 14 residues in the CDR3. In germline, CDR1 is MGHDK, CDR2 SYGVNS. This chain's CDR3 is CASRDSGIYGEQYF. DNA of the CDR3: TGTGCCAGCAGAGACAGCGGGATTTACGGCGAGCAGTACTTC.

The sample holds a few counts of this clonotype. The J gene is TRBJ2-3, the V gene TRBV4-2; D gene uncertain. The CDR3 runs to 15 residues. The V end was cut by 5 bases, the J end by 2 bases, with 14 bases between. Germline CDR1 LGHNA, CDR2 YNFKEQ. CDR3 amino acids: CASSVTSSHTDTQYF. The CDR3 DNA follows: TGTGCCAGCAGCGTTACCTCGTCCCACACAGATACGCAGTATTTT.

CDR3 loop: CASSQVSASGKNIQYF. The CDR3 DNA is TGTGCCAGCAGCCAAGTTTCGGCTAGCGGCAAAAACATTCAGTACTTC. The rearrangement uses TRBV3-1 and TRBJ2-4; TRBD2 aligns across 7 bases. The CDR3 sequence is 16 residues long. Germline trimming cut 1 base from V and 3 bases from J; bases unmatched to any gene: 6. Germline V lookup: CDR1 LGHDT, CDR2 YNNKEL (reference sequence).

This clonotype was counted only a few times. CDR3 DNA sequence: TGTGCCAGCAGCTTAACGGGACTAGGGTCGGAGACCCAGTACTTC. Its translation: CASSLTGLGSETQYF. The chain has TRBV7-3 and TRBJ2-5; 8 nucleotides match TRBD2. V dropped 0 bases and J dropped 5; count of bases not matched to a gene: 5. This CDR3 comprises 15 residues. CDR1 and CDR2 from the germline V gene are SGHTA and FQGTGA.

This clonotype was observed a few times. This rearrangement joins TRBV20-1 to TRBJ1-4, with unresolved D. CDR1 is DFQATT and CDR2 is SNEGSKA in the germline V gene (reference sequence). V was shortened by 6 bases and J by 2 bases, with 10 bases between the two germline ends. This CDR3 spans 13 amino acids. CDR3 in amino acids: CSATDQTNEKLFF. The DNA for the CDR3 is TGCAGTGCCACGGACCAGACTAATGAAAAACTGTTTTTT.

This chain links TRBV5-6 with TRBJ2-5; 8 bases align to TRBD1. The ends lost 4 bases at V and 7 bases at J; junction bases unmatched: 9. The length of the CDR3 is 14 residues. The germline gives CDR1 SGHDT, CDR2 YYEEEE. This CDR3 reads CASSPRTGTWTQYF. The CDR3 DNA sequence: TGTGCCAGCAGCCCCAGGACAGGGACTTGGACCCAGTACTTC.

The chain links TRBV27 to TRBJ1-2, with D unclear. Trimming removed 3 bases at V and 4 bases at J, with 9 bases between. The V gene's germline CDR1 is MNHEY and CDR2 SMNVEV (reference sequence). The CDR3 length is 13 residues. The CDR3 sequence: CASSFKGLYGYTF. Here the CDR3 DNA reads TGTGCCAGCAGTTTTAAGGGCCTCTATGGCTACACCTTC.

The table lists this clonotype with a few counts. CDR3 DNA: TGTGCCACCCTTCCGGGACACTGGGACTATGGCTACACCTTC. As protein: CATLPGHWDYGYTF. The gene calls are TRBV10-3 and TRBJ1-2, with a possible D match to TRBD1 (6 bases). Trimming pared 10 bases from V and 3 bases from J, leaving 18 bases between. Germline assignment: CDR1 ENHRY and CDR2 SYGVKD. The CDR3 sequence is 14 residues long.